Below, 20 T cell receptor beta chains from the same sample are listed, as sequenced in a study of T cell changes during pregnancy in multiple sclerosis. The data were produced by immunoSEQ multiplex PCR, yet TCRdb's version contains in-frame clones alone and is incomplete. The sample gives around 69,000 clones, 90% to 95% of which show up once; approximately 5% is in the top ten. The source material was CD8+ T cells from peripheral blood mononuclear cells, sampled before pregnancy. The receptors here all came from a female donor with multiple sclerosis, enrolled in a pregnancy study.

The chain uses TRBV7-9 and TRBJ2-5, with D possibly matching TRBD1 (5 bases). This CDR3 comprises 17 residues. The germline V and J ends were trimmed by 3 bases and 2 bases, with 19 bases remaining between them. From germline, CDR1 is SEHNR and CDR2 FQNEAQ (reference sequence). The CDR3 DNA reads TGTGCCAGCAGCTTCATTCTTACGACAGAGCAACAAGAGACCCAGTACTTC. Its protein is CASSFILTTEQQETQYF.

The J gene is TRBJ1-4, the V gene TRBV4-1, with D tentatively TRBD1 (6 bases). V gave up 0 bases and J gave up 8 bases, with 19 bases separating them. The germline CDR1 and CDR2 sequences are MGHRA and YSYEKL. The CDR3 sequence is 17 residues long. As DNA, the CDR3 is TGCGCCAGCAGCCAAGATGTGGGGGTCAGGGGATCAGAAAAACTGTTTTTT. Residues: CASSQDVGVRGSEKLFF.

As DNA, the CDR3 is TGTGCCACCCACGGGGGTGGCGGTGAGCAGTTCTTC. This translates into CATHGGGGEQFF. The rearrangement uses TRBV15 and TRBJ2-1; TRBD2 might be the D (6 bases). CDR3 length: 12 amino acids. Germline loops: CDR1 LNHNV, CDR2 YYDKDF (reference sequence). The V end lost 8 bases, the J end lost 9 bases, and 14 bases lay between the germline ends.

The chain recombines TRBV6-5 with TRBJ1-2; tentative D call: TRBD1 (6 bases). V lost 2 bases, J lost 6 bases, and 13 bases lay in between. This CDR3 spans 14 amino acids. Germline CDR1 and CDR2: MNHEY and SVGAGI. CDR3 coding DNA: TGTGCCAGCAGTTACGGGGGCAGGGATAATGGCTACACCTTC. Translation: CASSYGGRDNGYTF.

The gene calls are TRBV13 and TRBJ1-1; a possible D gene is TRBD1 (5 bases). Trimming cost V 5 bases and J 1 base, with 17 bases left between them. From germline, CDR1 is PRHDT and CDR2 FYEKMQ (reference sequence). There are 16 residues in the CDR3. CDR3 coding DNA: TGTGCCAGCAGCCCCATCGGGTCAGGGCCGAACACTGAAGCTTTCTTT. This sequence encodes CASSPIGSGPNTEAFF.

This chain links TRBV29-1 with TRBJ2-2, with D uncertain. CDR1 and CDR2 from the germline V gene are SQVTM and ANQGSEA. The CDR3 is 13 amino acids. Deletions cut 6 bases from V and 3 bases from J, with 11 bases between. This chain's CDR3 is CSVPDRDTGELFF. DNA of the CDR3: TGCAGCGTCCCCGACCGGGACACCGGGGAGCTGTTTTTT.

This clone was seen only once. CDR3 amino acids: CASSPDSPDLGLSAFF. In nucleotides, the CDR3 is TGTGCCAGCAGCCCTGATAGCCCAGACCTGGGGCTGTCGGCTTTCTTT. The chain combines TRBV7-9 with TRBJ1-1, with D perhaps TRBD1 (5 bases). Germline CDR1 and CDR2: SEHNR and FQNEAQ (reference sequence). The CDR3 covers 16 residues. The V and J ends lost 5 bases and 11 bases respectively, with 27 bases between them.

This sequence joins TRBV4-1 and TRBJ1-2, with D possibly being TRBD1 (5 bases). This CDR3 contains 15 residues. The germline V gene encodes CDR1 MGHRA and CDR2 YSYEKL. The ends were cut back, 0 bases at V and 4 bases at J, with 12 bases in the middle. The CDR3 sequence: CASSQDNGGPYGYTF. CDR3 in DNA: TGCGCCAGCAGCCAAGATAACGGGGGACCCTATGGCTACACCTTC.

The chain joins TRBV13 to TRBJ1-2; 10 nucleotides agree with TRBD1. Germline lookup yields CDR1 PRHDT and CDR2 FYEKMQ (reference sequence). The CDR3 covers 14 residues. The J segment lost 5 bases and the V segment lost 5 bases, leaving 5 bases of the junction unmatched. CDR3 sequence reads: CASSTRGQGYGYTF. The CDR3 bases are TGTGCCAGCAGCACTAGGGGACAGGGGTATGGCTACACCTTC. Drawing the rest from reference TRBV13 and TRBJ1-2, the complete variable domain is AAGVIQSPRHLIKEKRETATLKCYPIPRHDTVYWYQQGPGQDPQFLISFYEKMQSDKGSIPDRFSAQQFSDYHSELNMSSLELGDSALYFCASSTRGQGYGYTFGSGTRLTVV.

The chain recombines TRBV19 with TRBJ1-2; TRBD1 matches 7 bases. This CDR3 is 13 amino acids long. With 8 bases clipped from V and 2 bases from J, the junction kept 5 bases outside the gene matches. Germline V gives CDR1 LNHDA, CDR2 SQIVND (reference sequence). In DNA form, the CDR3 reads TGTGCCAGTGCACCGGGACAGAACTATGGCTACACCTTC. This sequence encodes CASAPGQNYGYTF.

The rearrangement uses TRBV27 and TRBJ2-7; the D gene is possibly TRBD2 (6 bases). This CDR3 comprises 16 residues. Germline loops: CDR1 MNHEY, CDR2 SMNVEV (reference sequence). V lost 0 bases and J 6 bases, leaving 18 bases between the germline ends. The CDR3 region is CASSLSPGTERAEQYF. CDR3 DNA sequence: TGTGCCAGCAGTTTATCCCCCGGTACCGAGCGGGCCGAGCAGTACTTC.

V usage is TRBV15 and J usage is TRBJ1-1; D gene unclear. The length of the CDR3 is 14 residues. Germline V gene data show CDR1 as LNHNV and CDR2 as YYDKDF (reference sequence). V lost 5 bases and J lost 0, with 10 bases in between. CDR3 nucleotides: TGTGCCACCAGCGAGGTCTCCATGAACACTGAAGCTTTCTTT. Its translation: CATSEVSMNTEAFF.

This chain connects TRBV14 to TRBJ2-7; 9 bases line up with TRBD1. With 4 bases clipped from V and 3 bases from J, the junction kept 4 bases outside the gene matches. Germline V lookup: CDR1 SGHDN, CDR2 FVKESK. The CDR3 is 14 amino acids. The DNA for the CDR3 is TGTGCCAGCAGCCGCCGGGACAGGGACTACGAGCAGTACTTC. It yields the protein CASSRRDRDYEQYF.

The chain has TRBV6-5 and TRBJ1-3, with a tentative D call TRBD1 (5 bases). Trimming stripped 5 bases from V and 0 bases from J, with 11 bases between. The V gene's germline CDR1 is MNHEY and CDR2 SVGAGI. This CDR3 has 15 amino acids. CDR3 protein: CASSPTAFSGNTIYF. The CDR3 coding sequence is TGTGCCAGCAGTCCGACAGCCTTCTCTGGAAACACCATATATTTT.

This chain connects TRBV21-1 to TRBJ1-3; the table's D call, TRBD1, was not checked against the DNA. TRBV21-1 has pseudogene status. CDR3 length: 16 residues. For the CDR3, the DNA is TGTGCCAGCAGCAAGGGGCAGGGGGCTGCTGGAAACACCATATATTTT. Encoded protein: CASSKGQGAAGNTIYF.

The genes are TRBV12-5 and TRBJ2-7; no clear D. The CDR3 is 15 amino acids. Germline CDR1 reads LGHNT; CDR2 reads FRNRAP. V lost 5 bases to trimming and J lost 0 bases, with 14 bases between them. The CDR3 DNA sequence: TGTGCTAGTGGTCCAAGTCAGGTGAGCTCCTACGAGCAGTACTTC. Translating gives CASGPSQVSSYEQYF.

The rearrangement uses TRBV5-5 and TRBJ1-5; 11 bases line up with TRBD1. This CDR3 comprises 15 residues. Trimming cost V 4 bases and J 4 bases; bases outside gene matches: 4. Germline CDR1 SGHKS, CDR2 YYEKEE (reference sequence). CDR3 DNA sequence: TGTGCCAGCAGCCCCGGGACAGGGGGGAATCAGCCCCAGCATTTT. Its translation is CASSPGTGGNQPQHF.

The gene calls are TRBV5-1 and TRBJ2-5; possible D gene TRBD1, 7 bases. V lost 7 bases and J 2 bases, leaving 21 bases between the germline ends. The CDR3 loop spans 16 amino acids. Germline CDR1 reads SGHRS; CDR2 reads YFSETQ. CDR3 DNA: TGCGCCAGCGAAGCTTGGTTGTCAGGGGGGCAAGAGACCCAGTACTTC. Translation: CASEAWLSGGQETQYF.

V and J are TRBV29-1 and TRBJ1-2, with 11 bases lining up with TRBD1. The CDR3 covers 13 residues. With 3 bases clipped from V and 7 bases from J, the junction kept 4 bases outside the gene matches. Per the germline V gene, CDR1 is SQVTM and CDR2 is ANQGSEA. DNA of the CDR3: TGCAGCGTTGACGGACAGGGGGCGCGTGGCTACACCTTC. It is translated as CSVDGQGARGYTF.

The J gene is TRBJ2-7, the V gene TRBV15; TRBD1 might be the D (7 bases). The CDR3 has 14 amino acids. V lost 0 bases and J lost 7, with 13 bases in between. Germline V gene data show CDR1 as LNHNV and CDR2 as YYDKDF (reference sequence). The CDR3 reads CATSRDRGVWEQYF. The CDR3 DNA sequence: TGTGCCACCAGCAGAGACAGGGGGGTTTGGGAGCAGTACTTC.